The sequence of this T cell receptor beta chain was determined in a study of blood T cell repertoires in COVID-19. Trimming took 3 bases from V and 3 from J; bases not matched to a gene: 8. This CDR3 spans 17 amino acids. Germline CDR1 and CDR2: SGHNT and YYREEE (reference sequence). Profiling relied on immunoSEQ multiplex PCR, and the TCRdb table lists in-frame clones only, not all of them. The table lists about 230,000 clones, 70% to 85% of them singletons. The sequence was obtained from a woman aged 40 to 50 who had recovered from COVID-19. The V gene is TRBV5-4, the J gene TRBJ2-7; 14 positions agree with TRBD2. The specimen was peripheral blood. As DNA, the CDR3 is TGTGCCAGCAGCTCCGGGACTAGCGGGGGTCCCGTCTACGAGCAGTACTTC. Protein: CASSSGTSGGPVYEQYF.